This T cell receptor beta chain was captured in a study of molecular identifiers for immune sequencing clone quantification. Naive CD8 libraries used 20,000 to 1,000,000 sorted cells and 10%, 30% or 50% RNA. Sorting defined naive CD8 T cells as CD8+CD4-CCR7+CD45RA+. The authors built bulk TCR libraries by previously described methods with listed TCR primers. TCRdb fed the PCR reads into MiXCR, producing one record per CDR3 protein. Among 9,700 or so distinct CDR3 sequences, approximately 20% were seen once, and the ten largest hold about 1.4%. The sample holds many counts of this clonotype. Its antigen remains unidentified. The CDR3 is made up of 16 amino acids. Per germline, CDR1 LNHDA and CDR2 SQIVND (reference sequence). V lost 3 bases, J lost 3 bases, and 14 bases lay in between. Study-level results: The sizes of highly expanded clones could be underestimated when identical TCR molecules share a barcode.

This TCR was sampled from a human donor in good health. Some libraries in this study had Jurkat cell RNA spiked in. This sequence joins TRBV19 and TRBJ1-4; D is undetermined. Sequenced sample: naive CD8+ T cells from blood, with Jurkat cell RNA spiked in. The sample's subset: FACS-sorted CD8+CD4-CCR7+CD45RA+ naive T cells. CDR3 protein: CASSMSFVGANEKLFF. CDR3 in DNA: TGTGCCAGTAGTATGTCTTTCGTCGGGGCTAATGAAAAACTGTTTTTT.